The rows below give T cell receptor beta chains drawn from one sample of a study of blood T cell repertoires in COVID-19. TCRdb keeps only in-frame clones here, not all; method: immunoSEQ multiplex PCR. The table includes about 330,000 clones, roughly 90% detected once. The sequenced material came from peripheral blood. The source is a man younger than 30 who had recovered from COVID-19. Both conserved end residues are part of each CDR3. A D gene is named only where the DNA matches it firmly. The size entry is marked missing in some rows and otherwise reads once, few, many or a size class.

>TRBV7-2|TRBJ2-5|.|TRBD2
CASSLVSGETQYF
TGTGCCAGCAGCTTAGTTAGCGGGGAGACCCAGTACTTC
>TRBV12-3/TRBV12-4|TRBJ2-1|.|.
CASSYFNNEQFF
TGTGCCAGCAGTTATTTTAACAATGAGCAGTTCTTC
>TRBV12-3/TRBV12-4|TRBJ1-2|.|.
CASSLSEGYTF
TGTGCCAGCAGTTTATCCGAGGGCTACACCTTC
>TRBV5-1|TRBJ2-7|.|TRBD1
CASSLGQDYEQYF
TGCGCCAGCAGTTTGGGACAGGACTACGAGCAGTACTTC
>TRBV5-1|TRBJ2-7|.|TRBD1
CASSPGQGTGYEQYF
TGCGCCAGCAGCCCGGGACAGGGAACCGGGTACGAGCAGTACTTC
>TRBV7-9|TRBJ2-6|.|.
CASSLDGQIIYSGANVLTF
TGTGCCAGCAGCTTAGATGGACAGATAATATACTCTGGGGCCAACGTCCTGACTTTC
>TRBV7-2|TRBJ1-5|.|.
CASSLVQGFGDQPQHF
TGTGCCAGCAGCTTAGTACAGGGTTTTGGGGATCAGCCCCAGCATTTT
>TRBV10-3|TRBJ2-7|.|TRBD2
CAIRLGGNGEQYF
TGTGCCATCCGTTTGGGGGGGAATGGCGAGCAGTACTTC
>TRBV29-1|TRBJ2-7|few|TRBD1
CSAGDSRGEQYF
TGCAGCGCTGGGGACAGTCGAGGCGAGCAGTACTTC
>TRBV7-3|TRBJ1-1|.|TRBD1
CASSSSGQGMNTEAFF
TGTGCCAGCAGCTCCAGCGGACAGGGTATGAACACTGAAGCTTTCTTT
>TRBV11-2|TRBJ1-6|.|TRBD1
CASSSTGTGLNSPLHF
TGTGCCAGCAGTTCAACCGGGACAGGCCTAAATTCACCCCTCCACTTT
>TRBV4-1|TRBJ1-1|.|TRBD1
CASSLTGTVSTEAFF
TGCGCCAGCAGCCTAACCGGGACAGTGAGCACTGAAGCTTTCTTT
>TRBV5-6|TRBJ2-2|once|TRBD2
CASSFGTSFDGELFF
TGTGCCAGCAGCTTTGGGACTAGCTTTGACGGGGAGCTGTTTTTT
>TRBV10-2|TRBJ2-7|.|TRBD1
CASSEATGYRQYF
TGCGCCAGCAGTGAAGCGACAGGGTACCGGCAGTACTTC
>TRBV7-2|TRBJ1-3|.|TRBD1
CASRRTGTGGWDGNTIYF
TGTGCCAGCAGGCGGACCGGGACAGGGGGCTGGGATGGAAACACCATATATTTT
>TRBV18|TRBJ2-7|.|TRBD1
CASSPRETGGSTYEQYF
TGTGCCAGCTCACCACGGGAGACAGGGGGCAGCACCTACGAGCAGTACTTC
>TRBV6-1|TRBJ1-1|few|.
CASSDLMNTEAFF
TGTGCCAGCAGTGATTTAATGAACACTGAAGCTTTCTTT
>TRBV7-9|TRBJ2-2|once|TRBD1
CASSLAPWTGRSTGELFF
TGTGCCAGCAGCTTAGCGCCCTGGACAGGGCGGAGCACCGGGGAGCTGTTTTTT
>TRBV6-2/TRBV6-3|TRBJ2-3|.|TRBD2
CASSPTSGASTDTQYF
TGTGCCAGCAGCCCTACTAGCGGGGCTAGCACAGATACGCAGTATTTT
>TRBV4-1|TRBJ2-7|.|TRBD1
CASSRAGQGFYEQYF
TGCGCCAGCAGCCGGGCGGGACAGGGGTTCTACGAGCAGTACTTC
>TRBV18|TRBJ2-1|.|.
CASSPLADPNEQFF
TGTGCCAGCTCACCACTAGCGGATCCGAATGAGCAGTTCTTC
>TRBV18|TRBJ1-4|.|.
CASSPDRILNEKLFF
TGTGCCAGCTCACCTGACAGGATTCTTAATGAAAAACTGTTTTTT
>TRBV11-3|TRBJ2-1|.|TRBD2
CASSFGTSNEQFF
TGTGCCAGCAGCTTCGGGACTAGCAATGAGCAGTTCTTC
>TRBV7-9|TRBJ1-4|few|TRBD1
CASSLGQGGEKLFF
TGTGCCAGCAGCTTGGGACAGGGTGGTGAAAAACTGTTTTTT
>TRBV6-1|TRBJ2-7|.|TRBD1
CASSEVGDSSYEQYF
TGTGCCAGCAGTGAAGTGGGGGACAGCTCCTACGAGCAGTACTTC
>TRBV19|TRBJ1-1|.|TRBD1
CASSMRGQVLAFF
TGTGCCAGTAGTATGAGAGGACAGGTGCTAGCTTTCTTT
>TRBV5-4|TRBJ2-1|.|TRBD1
CASSLGDRRNNEQFF
TGTGCCAGCAGCTTGGGGGACAGGCGGAACAATGAGCAGTTCTTC
>TRBV27|TRBJ2-7|once|TRBD1
CASSARGQRSYEQYF
TGTGCCAGCAGTGCCCGGGGACAGCGAAGCTACGAGCAGTACTTC
>TRBV5-1|TRBJ2-1|.|TRBD1
CASSLNRGWNNEQFF
TGCGCCAGCAGCTTGAACAGGGGGTGGAACAATGAGCAGTTCTTC
>TRBV10-3|TRBJ1-1|.|TRBD1
CAIRDGTASIEAFF
TGTGCCATCAGGGACGGGACAGCAAGCATTGAAGCTTTCTTT
>TRBV6-2/TRBV6-3|TRBJ1-5|.|.
CASSYEFSNQPQHF
TGTGCCAGCAGTTACGAGTTCAGCAATCAGCCCCAGCATTTT